This T cell receptor (beta chain) is drawn from a study of blood T cell repertoires in COVID-19. The wider study: From T cells, B-cell-depleted T cells, or PBMCs came the material, which was cDNA or gDNA.

In the authors' methods: Reference gene primer amplification gave nucleated cell count estimates. Assay used: immunoSEQ multiplex PCR; TCRdb lists only in-frame clones, some missing. For V, J and clone size, that table is used; D and trimming come from the DNA. The sample shows around 200,000 clones, around 87% of them seen only once. Trimming removed 3 bases from V and 4 bases from J, with 12 bases in between. CDR3 size: 14 residues. Germline V lookup: CDR1 MNHEY, CDR2 SMNVEV (reference sequence). Source material: peripheral blood. V usage is TRBV27 and J usage is TRBJ1-1; D gene unclear. This sequence was found in a man in his late teens or twenties with active or convalescent COVID-19. CDR3 region: CASSLGGLGTEAFF. The CDR3 DNA sequence: TGTGCCAGCAGTTTGGGAGGGCTGGGCACTGAAGCTTTCTTT.